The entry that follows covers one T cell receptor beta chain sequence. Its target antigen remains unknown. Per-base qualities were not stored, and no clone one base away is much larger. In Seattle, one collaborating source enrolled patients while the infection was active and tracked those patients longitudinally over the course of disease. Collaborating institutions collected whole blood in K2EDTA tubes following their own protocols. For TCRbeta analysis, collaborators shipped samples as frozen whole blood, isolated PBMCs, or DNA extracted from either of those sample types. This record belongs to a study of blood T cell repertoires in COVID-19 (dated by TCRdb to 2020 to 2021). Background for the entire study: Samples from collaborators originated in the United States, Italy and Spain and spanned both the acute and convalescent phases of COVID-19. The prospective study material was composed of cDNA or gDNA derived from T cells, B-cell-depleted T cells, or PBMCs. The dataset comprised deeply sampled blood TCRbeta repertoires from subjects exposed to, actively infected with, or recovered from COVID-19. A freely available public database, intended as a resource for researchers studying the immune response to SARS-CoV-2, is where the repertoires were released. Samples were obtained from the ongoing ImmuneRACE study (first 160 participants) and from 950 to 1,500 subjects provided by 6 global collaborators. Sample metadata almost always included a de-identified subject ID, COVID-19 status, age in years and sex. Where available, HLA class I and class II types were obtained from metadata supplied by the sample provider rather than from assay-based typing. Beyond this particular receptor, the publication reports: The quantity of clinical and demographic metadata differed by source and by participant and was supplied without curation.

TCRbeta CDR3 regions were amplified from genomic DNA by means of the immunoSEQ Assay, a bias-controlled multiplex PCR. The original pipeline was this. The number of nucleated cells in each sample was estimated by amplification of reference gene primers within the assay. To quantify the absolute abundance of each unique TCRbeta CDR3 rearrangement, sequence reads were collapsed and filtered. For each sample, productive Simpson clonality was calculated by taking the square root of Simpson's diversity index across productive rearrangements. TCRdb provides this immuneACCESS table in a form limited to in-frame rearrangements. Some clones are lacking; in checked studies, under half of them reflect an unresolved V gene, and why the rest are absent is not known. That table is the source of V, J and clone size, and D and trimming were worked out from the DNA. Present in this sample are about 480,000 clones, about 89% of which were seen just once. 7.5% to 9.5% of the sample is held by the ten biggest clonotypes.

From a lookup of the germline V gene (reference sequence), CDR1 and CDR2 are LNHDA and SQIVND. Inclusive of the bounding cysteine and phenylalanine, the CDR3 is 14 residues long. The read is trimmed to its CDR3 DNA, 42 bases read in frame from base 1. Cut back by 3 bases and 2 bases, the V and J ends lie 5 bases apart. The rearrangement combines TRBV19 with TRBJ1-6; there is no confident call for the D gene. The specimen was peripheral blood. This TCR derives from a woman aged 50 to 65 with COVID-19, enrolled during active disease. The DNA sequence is TGTGCCAGTAGTATGCAGACCTATAATTCACCCCTCCACTTT. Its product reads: CASSMQTYNSPLHF.